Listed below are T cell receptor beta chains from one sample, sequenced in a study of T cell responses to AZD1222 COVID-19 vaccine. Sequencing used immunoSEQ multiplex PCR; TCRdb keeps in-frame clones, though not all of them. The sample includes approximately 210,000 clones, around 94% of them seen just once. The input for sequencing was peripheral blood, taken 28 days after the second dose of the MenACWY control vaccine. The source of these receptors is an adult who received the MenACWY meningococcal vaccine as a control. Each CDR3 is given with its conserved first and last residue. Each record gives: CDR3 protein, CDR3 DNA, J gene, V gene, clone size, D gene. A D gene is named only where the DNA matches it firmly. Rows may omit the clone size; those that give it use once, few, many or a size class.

CASSSTGGGTEAFF	TGTGCCAGCAGCTCCACCGGTGGTGGGACTGAAGCTTTCTTT	TRBJ1-1	TRBV7-9	.	.
CASSLEGQGARNEKLFF	TGCGCCAGCAGCTTGGAGGGCCAGGGGGCCAGGAATGAAAAACTGTTTTTT	TRBJ1-4	TRBV5-1	.	TRBD1
CASSLVQETQYF	TGTGCCAGCAGCTTAGTCCAAGAGACCCAGTACTTC	TRBJ2-5	TRBV7-2	.	.
CASSYSRARGEKLFF	TGTGCCAGCAGTTACTCTCGGGCGCGTGGTGAAAAACTGTTTTTT	TRBJ1-4	TRBV6-5	.	.
CASSEGSGLEYNEQFF	TGTGCCAGCAGTGAGGGTTCGGGACTAGAATACAATGAGCAGTTCTTC	TRBJ2-1	TRBV2	.	TRBD2
CASGTPRVTFF	TGTGCCAGCGGTACGCCAAGGGTTACGTTTTTT	TRBJ1-4	TRBV28	.	.
CASSFEQREGYTF	TGTGCCAGCAGTTTCGAACAGCGAGAAGGCTACACCTTC	TRBJ1-2	TRBV28	once	.
CSVRGRTGPNTEAFF	TGCAGCGTCCGTGGGCGGACAGGGCCGAACACTGAAGCTTTCTTT	TRBJ1-1	TRBV29-1	.	TRBD1
CASSQDHGRSSYEQYF	TGTGCCAGCAGCCAAGACCACGGACGGAGCTCCTACGAGCAGTACTTC	TRBJ2-7	TRBV4-2	.	.
CSVVSRGRNNEQFF	TGCAGCGTTGTCTCCAGGGGGCGAAACAATGAGCAGTTCTTC	TRBJ2-1	TRBV29-1	.	TRBD1
CASSAGQGENEQYF	TGTGCCAGCAGTGCCGGACAGGGGGAGAACGAGCAGTACTTC	TRBJ2-7	TRBV2	.	TRBD1
CASSGRTFTDTQYF	TGTGCCAGCAGTGGACGAACCTTCACAGATACGCAGTATTTT	TRBJ2-3	TRBV2	.	.
CASSTRQGSATDTQYF	TGTGCCAGCAGCACCCGACAGGGGTCGGCCACAGATACGCAGTATTTT	TRBJ2-3	TRBV9	.	TRBD1
CASSGDSLNTGELFF	TGTGCCAGCAGCGGGGACAGTTTAAACACCGGGGAGCTGTTTTTT	TRBJ2-2	TRBV9	once	TRBD1
CASTALGEKLFF	TGTGCCAGCACGGCTCTAGGAGAAAAACTGTTTTTT	TRBJ1-4	TRBV7-9	.	.
CASGLGETQYF	TGTGCCAGTGGGCTGGGGGAGACCCAGTACTTC	TRBJ2-5	TRBV6-5	.	.
CASSPGASNYGYTF	TGTGCCAGCAGCCCGGGGGCCTCTAACTATGGCTACACCTTC	TRBJ1-2	TRBV3-1/TRBV3-2	.	.